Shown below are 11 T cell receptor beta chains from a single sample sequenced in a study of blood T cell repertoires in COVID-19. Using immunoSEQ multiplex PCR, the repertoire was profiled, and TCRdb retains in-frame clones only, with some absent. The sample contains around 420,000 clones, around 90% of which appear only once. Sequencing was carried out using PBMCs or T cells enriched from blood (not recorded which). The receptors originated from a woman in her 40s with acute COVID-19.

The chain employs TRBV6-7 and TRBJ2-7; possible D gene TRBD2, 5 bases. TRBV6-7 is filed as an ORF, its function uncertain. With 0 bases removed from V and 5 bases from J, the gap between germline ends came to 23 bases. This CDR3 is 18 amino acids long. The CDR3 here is CASSYSTPPPGECDEQYF. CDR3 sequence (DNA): TGTGCCAGCAGTTACTCGACCCCGCCCCCTGGGGAGTGTGACGAGCAGTACTTC.

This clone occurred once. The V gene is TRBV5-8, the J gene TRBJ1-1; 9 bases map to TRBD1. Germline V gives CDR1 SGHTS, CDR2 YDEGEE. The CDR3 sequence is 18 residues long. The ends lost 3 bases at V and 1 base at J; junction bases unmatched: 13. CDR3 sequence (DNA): TGTGCCAGCAGCTGGGTCCAGAACAGGGGGCGCGGGAACACTGAAGCTTTCTTT. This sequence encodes CASSWVQNRGRGNTEAFF.

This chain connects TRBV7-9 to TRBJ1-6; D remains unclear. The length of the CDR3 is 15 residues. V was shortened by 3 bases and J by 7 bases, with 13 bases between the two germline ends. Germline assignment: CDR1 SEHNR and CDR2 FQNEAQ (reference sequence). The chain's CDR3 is CASSFFGLGNSPLHF. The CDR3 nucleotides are TGTGCCAGCAGCTTCTTTGGACTGGGAAATTCACCCCTCCACTTT.

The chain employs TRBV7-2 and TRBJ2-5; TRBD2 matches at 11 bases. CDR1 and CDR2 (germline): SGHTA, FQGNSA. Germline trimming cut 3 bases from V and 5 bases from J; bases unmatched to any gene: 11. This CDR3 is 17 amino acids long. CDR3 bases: TGTGCCAGCAGCTTCGGGCTAGCGGGGGGCCTAGTGGAGACCCAGTACTTC. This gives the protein CASSFGLAGGLVETQYF.

The CDR3 region has the DNA TGTGCCAGCAGCTTGTTGACTAGCAGTCAGGAGTTCTTC. Amino acid sequence: CASSLLTSSQEFF. The rearrangement links TRBV5-4 to TRBJ2-1, with TRBD2 matching 7 bases. The CDR3 covers 13 residues. Germline CDR1 reads SGHNT; CDR2 reads YYREEE (reference sequence). Trimming removed 1 base from V and 14 bases from J; junction bases left unmatched: 9.

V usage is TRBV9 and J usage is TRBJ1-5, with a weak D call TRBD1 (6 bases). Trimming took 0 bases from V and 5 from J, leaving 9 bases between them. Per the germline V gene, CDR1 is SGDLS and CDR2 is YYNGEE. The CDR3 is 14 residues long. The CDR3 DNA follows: TGTGCCAGCAGCGTAGGGGACACCTATCAGCCCCAGCATTTT. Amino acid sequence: CASSVGDTYQPQHF.

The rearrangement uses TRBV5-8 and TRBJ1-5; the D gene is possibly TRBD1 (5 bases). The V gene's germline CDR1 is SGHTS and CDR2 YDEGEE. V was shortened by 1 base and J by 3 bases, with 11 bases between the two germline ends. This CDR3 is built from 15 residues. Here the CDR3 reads CASSLRVRVNQPQHF. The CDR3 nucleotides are TGTGCCAGCAGCTTGCGGGTCAGGGTCAATCAGCCCCAGCATTTT.

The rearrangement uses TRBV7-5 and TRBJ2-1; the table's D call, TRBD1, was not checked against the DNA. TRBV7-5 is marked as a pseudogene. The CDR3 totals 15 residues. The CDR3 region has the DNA TGTGCCAGAAGCGTGGGACAGGGTCGCTACAATGAGCAGTTCTTC. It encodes CARSVGQGRYNEQFF.

In DNA form, the CDR3 reads TGCAGTCCAAGTGGGGACAGGGGGTTAGATGGCTACACCTTC. It encodes CSPSGDRGLDGYTF. This chain links TRBV20-1 with TRBJ1-2, with 11 bases fitting TRBD1. The CDR3 covers 14 residues. Unmatched junction bases numbered 11, after V lost 8 bases and J lost 6 bases. CDR1 DFQATT and CDR2 SNEGSKA come from the germline V gene (reference sequence).

The CDR3 DNA sequence: TGCAGCGTGGCAAACACCGGGGAGCTGTTTTTT. This translates into CSVANTGELFF. The chain uses TRBV29-1 and TRBJ2-2; D gene ambiguous. Trimming cost V 6 bases and J 2 bases, with 4 bases left between them. The germline V gene has CDR1 SQVTM and CDR2 ANQGSEA. This CDR3 has 11 amino acids.

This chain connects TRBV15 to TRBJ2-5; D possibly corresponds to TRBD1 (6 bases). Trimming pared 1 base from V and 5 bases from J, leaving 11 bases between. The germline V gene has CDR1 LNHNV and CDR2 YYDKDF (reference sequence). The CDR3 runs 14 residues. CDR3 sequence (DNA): TGTGCCACCAGCAGAGGGGGGCGTTACGAGACCCAGTACTTC. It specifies CATSRGGRYETQYF.